This TCR beta chain is drawn from a study of CD8 T cells in ankylosing spondylitis. TCRdb reanalysed the 5' RACE reads using MiXCR and keeps one entry per CDR3 protein. The sample lists 150,000 or so distinct CDR3 sequences, around 19% occurring once. What was sequenced was blood, either unsorted or a sorted T cell fraction (not recorded which). The clonotype was recovered from a male donor with ankylosing spondylitis or in good health (not recorded which).

CDR3 sequence (DNA): TGTGCCAGTAGTACCGGGCGCTTGAACACTGAAGCTTTCTTT. It encodes CASSTGRLNTEAFF. The chain carries TRBV19 and TRBJ1-1; D is unresolved. The germline CDR1 and CDR2 sequences are LNHDA and SQIVND (reference sequence). V was cut by 4 bases and J by 0 bases, with 9 bases left in between. The CDR3 runs to 14 residues.